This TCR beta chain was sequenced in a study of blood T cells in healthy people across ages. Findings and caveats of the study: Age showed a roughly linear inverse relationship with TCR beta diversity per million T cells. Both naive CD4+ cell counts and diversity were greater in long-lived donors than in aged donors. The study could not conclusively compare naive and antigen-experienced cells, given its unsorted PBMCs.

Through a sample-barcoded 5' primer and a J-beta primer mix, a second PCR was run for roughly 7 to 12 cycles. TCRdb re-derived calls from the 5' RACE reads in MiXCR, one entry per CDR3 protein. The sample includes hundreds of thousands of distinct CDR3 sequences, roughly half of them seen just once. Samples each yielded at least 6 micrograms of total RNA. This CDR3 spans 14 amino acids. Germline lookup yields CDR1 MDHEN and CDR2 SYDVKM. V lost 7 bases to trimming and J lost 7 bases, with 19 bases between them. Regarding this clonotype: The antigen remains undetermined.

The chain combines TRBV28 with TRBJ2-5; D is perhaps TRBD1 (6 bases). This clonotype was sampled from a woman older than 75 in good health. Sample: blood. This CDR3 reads CASTSLGGRATQYF. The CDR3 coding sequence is TGTGCCAGCACCTCCTTAGGGGGTAGGGCGACCCAGTACTTC.